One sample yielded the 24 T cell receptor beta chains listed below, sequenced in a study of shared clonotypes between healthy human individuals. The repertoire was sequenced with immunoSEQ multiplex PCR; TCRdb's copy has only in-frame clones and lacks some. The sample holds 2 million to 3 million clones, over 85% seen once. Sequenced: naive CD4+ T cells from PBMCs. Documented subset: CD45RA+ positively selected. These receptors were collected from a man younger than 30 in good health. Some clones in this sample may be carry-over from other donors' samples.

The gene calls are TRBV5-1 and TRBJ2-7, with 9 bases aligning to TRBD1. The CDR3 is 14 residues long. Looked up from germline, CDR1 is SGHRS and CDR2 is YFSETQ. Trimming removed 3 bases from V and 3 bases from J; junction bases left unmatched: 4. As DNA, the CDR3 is TGCGCCAGCAGCTGGACAGGGGAGAGCTACGAGCAGTACTTC. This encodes CASSWTGESYEQYF.

The CDR3 is CASSPGGGATDTQYF. CDR3 bases: TGTGCCAGCAGCCCCGGCGGGGGGGCAACAGATACGCAGTATTTT. The chain employs TRBV9 and TRBJ2-3, with 9 bases matching TRBD2. Germline assignment: CDR1 SGDLS and CDR2 YYNGEE. This CDR3 has 15 amino acids. V shed 4 bases, J shed 3 bases, and the junction held 6 bases outside the gene matches.

CDR3 nucleotides: TGTGCCAGCAGCTTGCCGATCGGCACCCGGCGGGAGACCCAGTACTTC. Its translation is CASSLPIGTRRETQYF. This chain joins TRBV5-4 and TRBJ2-5; D remains ambiguous. The CDR3 has 16 residues. V shed 1 base and J shed 5 bases, with 18 bases lying between them. CDR1 is SGHNT, CDR2 YYREEE, per germline (reference sequence).

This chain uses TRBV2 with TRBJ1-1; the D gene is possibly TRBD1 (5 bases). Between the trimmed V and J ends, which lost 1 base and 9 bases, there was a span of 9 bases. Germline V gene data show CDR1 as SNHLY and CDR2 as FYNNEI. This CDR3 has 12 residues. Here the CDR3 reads CASSEGGTKAFF. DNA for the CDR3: TGTGCCAGCAGTGAAGGCGGGACGAAAGCTTTCTTT.

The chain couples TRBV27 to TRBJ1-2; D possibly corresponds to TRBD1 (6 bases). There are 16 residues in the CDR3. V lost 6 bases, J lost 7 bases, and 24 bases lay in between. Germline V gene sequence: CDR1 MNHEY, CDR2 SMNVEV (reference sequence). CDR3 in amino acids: CASRLRSGTLRGGYTF. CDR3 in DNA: TGTGCCAGCAGACTACGATCCGGGACTCTCAGGGGTGGCTACACCTTC.

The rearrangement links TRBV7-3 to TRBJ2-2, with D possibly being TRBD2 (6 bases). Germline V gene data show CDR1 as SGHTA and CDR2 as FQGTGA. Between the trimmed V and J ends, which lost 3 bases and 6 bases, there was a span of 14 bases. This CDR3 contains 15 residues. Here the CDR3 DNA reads TGTGCCAGCAGCTTGGGACTGCGAGGCTCCGGGGAGCTGTTTTTT. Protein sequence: CASSLGLRGSGELFF. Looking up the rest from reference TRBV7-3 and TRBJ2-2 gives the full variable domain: GAGVSQTPSNKVTEKGKYVELRCDPISGHTALYWYRQSLGQGPEFLIYFQGTGAADDSGLPNDRFFAVRPEGSVSTLKIQRTERGDSAVYLCASSLGLRGSGELFFGEGSRLTVL.

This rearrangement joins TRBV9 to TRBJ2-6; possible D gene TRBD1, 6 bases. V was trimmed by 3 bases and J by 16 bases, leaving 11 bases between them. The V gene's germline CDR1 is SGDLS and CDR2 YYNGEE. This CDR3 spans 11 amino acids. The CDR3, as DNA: TGTGCCAGCAGCGCCCGACAGGAACTGACTTTC. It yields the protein CASSARQELTF.

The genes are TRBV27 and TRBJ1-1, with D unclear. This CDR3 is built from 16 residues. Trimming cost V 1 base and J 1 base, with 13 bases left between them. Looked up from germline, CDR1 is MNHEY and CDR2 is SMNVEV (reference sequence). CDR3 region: CASSLLPIPRNTEAFF. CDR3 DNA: TGTGCCAGCAGTTTATTACCCATACCGAGGAACACTGAAGCTTTCTTT.

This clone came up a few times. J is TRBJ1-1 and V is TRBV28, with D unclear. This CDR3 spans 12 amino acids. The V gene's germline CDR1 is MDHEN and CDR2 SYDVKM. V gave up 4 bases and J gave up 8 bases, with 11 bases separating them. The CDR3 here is CASSSRPSEAFF. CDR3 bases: TGTGCCAGCAGTTCAAGACCCTCGGAAGCTTTCTTT. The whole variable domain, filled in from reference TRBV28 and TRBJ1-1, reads DVKVTQSSRYLVKRTGEKVFLECVQDMDHENMFWYRQDPGLGLRLIYFSYDVKMKEKGDIPEGYSVSREKKERFSLILESASTNQTSMYLCASSSRPSEAFFGQGTRLTVV.

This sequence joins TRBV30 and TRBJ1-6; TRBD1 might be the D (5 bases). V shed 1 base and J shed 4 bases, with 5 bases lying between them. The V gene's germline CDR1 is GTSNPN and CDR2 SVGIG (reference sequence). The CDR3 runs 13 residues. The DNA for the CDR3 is TGTGCCTGGAGTGGGGGGTATAATTCACCCCTCCACTTT. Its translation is CAWSGGYNSPLHF. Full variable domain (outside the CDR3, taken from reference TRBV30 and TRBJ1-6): SQTIHQWPATLVQPVGSPLSLECTVEGTSNPNLYWYRQAAGRGLQLLFYSVGIGQISSEVPQNLSASRPQDRQFILSSKKLLLSDSGFYLCAWSGGYNSPLHFGNGTRLTVT.

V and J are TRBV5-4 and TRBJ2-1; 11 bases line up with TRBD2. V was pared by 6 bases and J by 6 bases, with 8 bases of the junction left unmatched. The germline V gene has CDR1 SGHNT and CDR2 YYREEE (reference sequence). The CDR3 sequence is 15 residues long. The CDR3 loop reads CASTSGLAGSNEQFF. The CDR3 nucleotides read TGTGCCAGCACTTCCGGACTAGCGGGTTCCAATGAGCAGTTCTTC.

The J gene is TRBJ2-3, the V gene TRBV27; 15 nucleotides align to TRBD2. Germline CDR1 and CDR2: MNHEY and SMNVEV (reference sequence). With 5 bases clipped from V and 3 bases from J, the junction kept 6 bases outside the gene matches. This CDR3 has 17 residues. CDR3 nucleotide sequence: TGTGCCAGCAGTCCATGGGGACTAGCGGGAGGTACAGATACGCAGTATTTT. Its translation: CASSPWGLAGGTDTQYF.

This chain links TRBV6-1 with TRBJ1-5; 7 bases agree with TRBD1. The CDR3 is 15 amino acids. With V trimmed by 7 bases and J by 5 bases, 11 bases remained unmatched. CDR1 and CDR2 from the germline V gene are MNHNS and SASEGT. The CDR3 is CASKMPRDSYQPQHF. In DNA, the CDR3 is TGTGCCAGCAAGATGCCCCGGGACAGCTATCAGCCCCAGCATTTT.

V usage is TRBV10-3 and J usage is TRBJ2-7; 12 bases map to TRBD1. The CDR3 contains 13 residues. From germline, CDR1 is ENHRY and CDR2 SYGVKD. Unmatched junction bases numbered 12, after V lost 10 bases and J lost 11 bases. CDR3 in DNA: TGTGCCACCCGATCGGGACAGGGGGCTGGGAAGTACTTC. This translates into CATRSGQGAGKYF.

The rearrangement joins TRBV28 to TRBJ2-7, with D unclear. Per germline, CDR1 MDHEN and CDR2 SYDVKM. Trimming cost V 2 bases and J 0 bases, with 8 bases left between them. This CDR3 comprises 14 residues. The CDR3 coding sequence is TGTGCCAGCAGTTTAGATCCCACCTCCTACGAGCAGTACTTC. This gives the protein CASSLDPTSYEQYF.

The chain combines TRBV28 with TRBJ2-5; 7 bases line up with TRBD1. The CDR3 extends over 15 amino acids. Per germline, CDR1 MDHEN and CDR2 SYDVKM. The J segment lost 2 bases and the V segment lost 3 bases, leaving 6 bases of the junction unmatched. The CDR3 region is CASSFISGQQETQYF. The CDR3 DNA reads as TGTGCCAGCAGTTTCATTTCGGGACAGCAAGAGACCCAGTACTTC. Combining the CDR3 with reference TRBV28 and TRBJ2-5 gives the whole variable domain DVKVTQSSRYLVKRTGEKVFLECVQDMDHENMFWYRQDPGLGLRLIYFSYDVKMKEKGDIPEGYSVSREKKERFSLILESASTNQTSMYLCASSFISGQQETQYFGPGTRLLVL.

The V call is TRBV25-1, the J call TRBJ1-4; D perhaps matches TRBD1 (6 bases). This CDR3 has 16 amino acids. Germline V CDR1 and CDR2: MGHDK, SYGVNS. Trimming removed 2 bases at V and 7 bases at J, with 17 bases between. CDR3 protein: CASSEPKQGWTEKLFF. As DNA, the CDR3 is TGTGCCAGCAGTGAACCTAAACAGGGATGGACTGAAAAACTGTTTTTT. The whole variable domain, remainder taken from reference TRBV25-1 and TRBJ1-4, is EADIYQTPRYLVIGTGKKITLECSQTMGHDKMYWYQQDPGMELHLIHYSYGVNSTEKGDLSSESTVSRIRTEHFPLTLESARPSHTSQYLCASSEPKQGWTEKLFFGSGTQLSVL.

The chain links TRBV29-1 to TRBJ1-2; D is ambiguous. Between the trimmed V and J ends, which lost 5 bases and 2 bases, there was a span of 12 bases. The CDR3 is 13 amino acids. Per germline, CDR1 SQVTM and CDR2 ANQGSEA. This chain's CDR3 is CSVSSLDNYGYTF. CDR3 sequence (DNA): TGCAGCGTTTCCTCTCTCGACAACTATGGCTACACCTTC.

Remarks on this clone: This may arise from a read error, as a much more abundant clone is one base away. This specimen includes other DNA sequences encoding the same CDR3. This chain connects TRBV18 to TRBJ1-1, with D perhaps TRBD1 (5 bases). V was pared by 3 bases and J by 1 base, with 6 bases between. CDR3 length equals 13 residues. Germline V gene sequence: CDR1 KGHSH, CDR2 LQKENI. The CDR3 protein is CASSPGRNTEAFF. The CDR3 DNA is TGTGCCAGCTCACCGGGACGGAACACTGAAGCTTTCTTT.

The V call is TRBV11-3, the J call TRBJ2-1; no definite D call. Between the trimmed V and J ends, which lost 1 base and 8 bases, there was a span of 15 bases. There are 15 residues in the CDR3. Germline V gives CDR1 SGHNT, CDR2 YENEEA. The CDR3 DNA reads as TGTGCCAGCAGCTTAGGTATGGGATTAAATCATGAGCAGTTCTTC. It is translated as CASSLGMGLNHEQFF.

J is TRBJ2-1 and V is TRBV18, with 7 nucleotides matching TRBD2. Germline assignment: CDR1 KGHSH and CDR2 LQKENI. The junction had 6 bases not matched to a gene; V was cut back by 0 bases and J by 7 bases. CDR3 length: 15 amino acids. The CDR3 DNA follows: TGTGCCAGCTCACCACCCACGGGACTATGGAATGAGCAGTTCTTC. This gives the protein CASSPPTGLWNEQFF.

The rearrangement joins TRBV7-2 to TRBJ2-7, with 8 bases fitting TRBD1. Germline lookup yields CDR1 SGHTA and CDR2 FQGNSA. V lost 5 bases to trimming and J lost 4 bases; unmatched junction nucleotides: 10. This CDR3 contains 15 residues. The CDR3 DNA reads TGTGCCAGCAGCCATTCCGGGACAGGAGGTTACGAGCAGTACTTC. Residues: CASSHSGTGGYEQYF.

The CDR3, as DNA: TGTGCCAGCAGCGTAGTGGGGCATGGGGCCAACGTCCTGACTTTC. Translation: CASSVVGHGANVLTF. The chain combines TRBV9 with TRBJ2-6; D is perhaps TRBD1 (5 bases). There are 15 residues in the CDR3. Germline V gene data show CDR1 as SGDLS and CDR2 as YYNGEE. V dropped 0 bases and J dropped 3 bases, with 7 bases sitting between them.

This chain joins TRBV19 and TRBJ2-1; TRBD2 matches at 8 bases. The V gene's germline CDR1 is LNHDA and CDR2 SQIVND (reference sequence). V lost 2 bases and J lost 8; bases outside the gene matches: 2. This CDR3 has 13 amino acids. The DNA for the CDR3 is TGTGCCAGTAGTATACGGGAGGGCCATGAGCAGTTCTTC. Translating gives CASSIREGHEQFF.